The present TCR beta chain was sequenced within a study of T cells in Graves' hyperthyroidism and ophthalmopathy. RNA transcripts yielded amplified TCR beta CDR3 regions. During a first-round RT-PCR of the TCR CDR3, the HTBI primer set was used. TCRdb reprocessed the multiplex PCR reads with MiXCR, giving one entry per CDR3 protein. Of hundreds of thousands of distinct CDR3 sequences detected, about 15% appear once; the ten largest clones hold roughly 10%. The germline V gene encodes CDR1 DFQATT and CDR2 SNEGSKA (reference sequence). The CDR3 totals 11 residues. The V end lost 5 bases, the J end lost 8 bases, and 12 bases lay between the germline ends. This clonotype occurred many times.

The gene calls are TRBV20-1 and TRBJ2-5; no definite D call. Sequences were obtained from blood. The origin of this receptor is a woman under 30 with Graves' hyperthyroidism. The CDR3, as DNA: TGCAGTGCTGAAAGCGCCAATACCCAGTACTTC. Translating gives CSAESANTQYF.